This TCR beta chain was documented in a study of human versus mouse CDR3 diversity and MHC coevolution. Study-level background: immunoSEQ was reported to reach one in 200,000 T cells sensitivity.

General study findings and limits: Human CDR3s averaged more deletions and insertions than mouse CDR3s. In humans, T-cell selection involved about 6 MHC II alleles.

Per the germline V gene, CDR1 is MDHEN and CDR2 is SYDVKM. V lost 2 bases and J 0 bases, leaving 10 bases between the germline ends. There are 15 residues in the CDR3. Method: immunoSEQ multiplex PCR; TCRdb's copy keeps in-frame clones and lacks some. In the table there are tens of thousands of clones, about nine tenths of which are singletons. With respect to this clone: The antigen remains undetermined.

The rearrangement links TRBV28 to TRBJ1-2; maybe TRBD1 (6 bases). The receptor was isolated from a person aged 25-75 years in good health. Sequencing was done on a sample of naive CD4+ T cells from blood. The sample's subset: CD45RO-negative CD62L-positive naive CD4 T cells. The CDR3: CASSLRQDANYGYTF. Here the CDR3 DNA reads TGTGCCAGCAGTTTAAGACAGGATGCTAACTATGGCTACACCTTC.